This T cell receptor (beta chain) originates from a study of T cell clusters in autoimmune cytopenias. Study overall: The median distinct TRB clonotype count was a few thousand per sample, from a median approximately 51,000 reads.

Points from the study as a whole: Physiological T cell clusters of healthy donors were apparently absent in primary autoimmune cytopenia patients. Comparing secondary cytopenia with chronic lymphocytic leukemia showed no cluster-lack signature, apparently masked by lymphoma repertoire.

A remark on this clonotype: Antigen unknown.

Multiplex touch-down PCR amplified TRB using TRB-A and TRB-B pools in one tube. TCRdb reprocessed the multiplex PCR reads and stores each CDR3 protein as one record, lacking DNA. Its listing shows about 5,000 distinct CDR3 sequences. The CDR3 totals 12 residues. Germline V gene lookup returns CDR1 DFQATT and CDR2 SNEGSKA (reference sequence). TRB amplification used 200 to 250 ng of peripheral blood genomic DNA. The sequenced material came from peripheral blood. This rearrangement joins TRBV20-1 to TRBJ2-7; the D call of TRBD1 rests on TCRdb alone, since no DNA is present to check it. The clonotype was recovered from a human donor with an autoimmune cytopenia or autoimmune hepatitis (not recorded which). Here the CDR3 reads CSARDGPGKQYF.